This T cell receptor beta chain was sequenced for a study of cytomegalovirus exposure and HLA in healthy donors. On this clone: Antigen specificity is unknown.

PCR involved 60 Vbeta and 13 Jbeta primers. Here immunoSEQ multiplex PCR was the method, and the copy in TCRdb shows in-frame clones only, minus some. Of about 180,000 clones listed, less than 90% are singletons. Overall study findings and caveats: Accurate predictions that matched the HLA-A and HLA-B alleles of most subjects were reportedly made from TCR beta sequences.

This sequence was found in a boy under 10 years old in good health and CMV-seronegative. The sequencing sample was made of PBMCs.

The CDR3 DNA sequence: TGTGCCAGCAGCTTGGGGACCGCGGCGGGCTACGAGCAGTACTTC. It yields the protein CASSLGTAAGYEQYF. The V and J genes are TRBV5-4 and TRBJ2-7; possible D gene TRBD2, 5 bases. In germline, CDR1 is SGHNT, CDR2 YYREEE (reference sequence). The CDR3 extends over 15 amino acids. Trimming shortened V by 0 bases and J by 3 bases, and 13 bases separated the two germline ends.